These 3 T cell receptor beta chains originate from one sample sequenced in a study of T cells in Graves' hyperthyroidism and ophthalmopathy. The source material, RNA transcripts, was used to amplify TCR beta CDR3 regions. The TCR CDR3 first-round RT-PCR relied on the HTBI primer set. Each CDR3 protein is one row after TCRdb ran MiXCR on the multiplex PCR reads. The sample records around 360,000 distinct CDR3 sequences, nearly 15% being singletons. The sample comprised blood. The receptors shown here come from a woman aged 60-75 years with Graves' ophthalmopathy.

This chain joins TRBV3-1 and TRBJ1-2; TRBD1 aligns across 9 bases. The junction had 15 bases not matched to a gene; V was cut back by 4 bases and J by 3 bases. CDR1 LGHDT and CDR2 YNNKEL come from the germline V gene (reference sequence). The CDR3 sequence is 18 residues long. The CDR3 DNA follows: TGTGCCAGCAGCCCTCAATTAGGGAACAGGGGGCGAGACTATGGCTACACCTTC. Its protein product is CASSPQLGNRGRDYGYTF.

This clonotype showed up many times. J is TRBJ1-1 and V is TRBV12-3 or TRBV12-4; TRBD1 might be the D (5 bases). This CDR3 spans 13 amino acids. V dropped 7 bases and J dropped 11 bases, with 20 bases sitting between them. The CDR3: CASISRDGGRAFF. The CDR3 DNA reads TGTGCCAGCATCTCCCGGGACGGAGGTAGGGCTTTCTTT.

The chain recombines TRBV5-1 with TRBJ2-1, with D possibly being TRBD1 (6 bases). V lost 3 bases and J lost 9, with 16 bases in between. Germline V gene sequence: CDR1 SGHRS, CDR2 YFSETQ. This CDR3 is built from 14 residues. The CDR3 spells CASSSRGRIGEQFF. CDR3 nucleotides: TGCGCCAGCAGCTCCAGGGGCCGCATTGGTGAGCAGTTCTTC.